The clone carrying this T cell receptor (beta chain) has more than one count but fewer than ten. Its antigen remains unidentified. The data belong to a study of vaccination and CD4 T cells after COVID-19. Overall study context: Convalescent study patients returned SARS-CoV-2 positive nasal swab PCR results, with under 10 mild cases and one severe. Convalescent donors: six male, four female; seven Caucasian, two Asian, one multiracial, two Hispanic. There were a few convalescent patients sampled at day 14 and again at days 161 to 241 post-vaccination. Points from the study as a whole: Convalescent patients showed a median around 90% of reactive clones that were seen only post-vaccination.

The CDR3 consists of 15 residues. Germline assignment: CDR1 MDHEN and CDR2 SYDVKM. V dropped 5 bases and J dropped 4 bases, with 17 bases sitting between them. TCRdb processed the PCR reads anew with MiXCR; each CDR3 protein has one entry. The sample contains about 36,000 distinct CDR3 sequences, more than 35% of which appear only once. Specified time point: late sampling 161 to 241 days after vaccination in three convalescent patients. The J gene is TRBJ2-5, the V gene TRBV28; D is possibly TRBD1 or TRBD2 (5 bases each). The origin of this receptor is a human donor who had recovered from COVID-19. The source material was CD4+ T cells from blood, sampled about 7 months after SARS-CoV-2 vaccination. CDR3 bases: TGTGCCAGCAGTACGCCTTTGGGGGTTCGAGAGACCCAGTACTTC. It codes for CASSTPLGVRETQYF.